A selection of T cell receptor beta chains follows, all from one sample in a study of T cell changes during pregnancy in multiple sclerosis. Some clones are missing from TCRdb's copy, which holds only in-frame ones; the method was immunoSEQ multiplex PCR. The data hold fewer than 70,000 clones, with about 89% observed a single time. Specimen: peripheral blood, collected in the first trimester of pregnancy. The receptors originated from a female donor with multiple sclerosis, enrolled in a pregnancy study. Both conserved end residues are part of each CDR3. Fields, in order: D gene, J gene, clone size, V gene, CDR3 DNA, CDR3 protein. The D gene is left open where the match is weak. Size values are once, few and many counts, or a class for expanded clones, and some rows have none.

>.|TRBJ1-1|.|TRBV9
TGTGCCAGCAGCGATATGACTAGTGAGGGGAACACTGAAGCTTTCTTT
CASSDMTSEGNTEAFF
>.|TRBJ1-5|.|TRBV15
TGTGCCACCGACAGAATGGGGGCTAGCAATCAGCCCCAGCATTTT
CATDRMGASNQPQHF
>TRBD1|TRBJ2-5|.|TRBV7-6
TGTGCCAGCAGCCTGACAGGGTTTAGGGAGACCCAGTACTTC
CASSLTGFRETQYF
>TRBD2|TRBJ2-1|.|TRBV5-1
TGCGCCAGCAGCGTTCGGACTAGCGGGCAGTACAATGAGCAGTTCTTC
CASSVRTSGQYNEQFF
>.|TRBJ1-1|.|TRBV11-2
TGTGCCAGCAGCTCACCGGGCAGGGAAGGTGAAGCTTTCTTT
CASSSPGREGEAFF
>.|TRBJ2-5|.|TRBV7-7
TGTGCCAGCAGCTTGGCAGGGAGGGGGGAGACCCAGTACTTC
CASSLAGRGETQYF
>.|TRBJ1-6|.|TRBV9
TGTGCCAGCAGCGTAGACCCTCGAGGGACTAACTATAATTCACCCCTCCACTTT
CASSVDPRGTNYNSPLHF
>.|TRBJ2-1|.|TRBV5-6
TGTGCCAGCAGCTTCGGTCAGGGTGAGGATGAGCAGTTCTTC
CASSFGQGEDEQFF
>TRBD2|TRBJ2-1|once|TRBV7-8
TGTGCCAGCAGCTTAGGGACTAGCGGGAGGGGGAATGAGCAGTTCTTC
CASSLGTSGRGNEQFF
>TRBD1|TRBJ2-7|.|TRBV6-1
TGTGCCAGCACAAAAGACAGGGGGGCGTACGAGCAGTACTTC
CASTKDRGAYEQYF
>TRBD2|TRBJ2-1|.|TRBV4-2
TGTGCCAGCAGCCAAGATCCATCGGGGGGGCGGAATGAGCAGTTCTTC
CASSQDPSGGRNEQFF
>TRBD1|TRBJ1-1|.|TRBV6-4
TGTGCCAGCAGTGGGATGGGACAGGGGAGTTTGGGCACTGAAGCTTTCTTT
CASSGMGQGSLGTEAFF
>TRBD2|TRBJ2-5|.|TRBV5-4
TGTGCCAGCAGCTTGGGGGGGGGAGGTATGGAGACCCAGTACTTC
CASSLGGGGMETQYF
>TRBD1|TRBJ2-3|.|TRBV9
TGTGCCAGCAGCGGGGACAGGTCAGCCCCGGTAATAAACACAGATACGCAGTATTTT
CASSGDRSAPVINTDTQYF
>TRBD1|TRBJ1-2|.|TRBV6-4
TGTGCCAGCAGTGACCCGGGACAGGGAATCTATGGCTACACCTTC
CASSDPGQGIYGYTF
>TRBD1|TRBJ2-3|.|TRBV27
TGTGCCAGCAGTTTAAAGGGGGCGAAAGTTTCAGATACGCAGTATTTT
CASSLKGAKVSDTQYF
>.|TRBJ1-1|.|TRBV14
TGTGCCAGCAGCCAAGTGGGGCCGGGCGTTGGAGCTTTCTTT
CASSQVGPGVGAFF